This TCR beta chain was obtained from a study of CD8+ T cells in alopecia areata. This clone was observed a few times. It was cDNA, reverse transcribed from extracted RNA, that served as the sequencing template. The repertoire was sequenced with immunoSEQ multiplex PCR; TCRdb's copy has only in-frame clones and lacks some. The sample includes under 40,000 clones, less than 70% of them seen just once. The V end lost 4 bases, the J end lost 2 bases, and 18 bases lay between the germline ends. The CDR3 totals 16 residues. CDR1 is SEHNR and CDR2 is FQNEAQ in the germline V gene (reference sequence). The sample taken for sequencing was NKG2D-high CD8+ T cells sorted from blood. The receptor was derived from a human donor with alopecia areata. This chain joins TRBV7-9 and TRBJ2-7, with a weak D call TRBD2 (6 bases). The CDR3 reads CASSSTSIVDTYEQYF. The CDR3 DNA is TGTGCCAGCAGCTCTACTAGCATAGTAGATACCTACGAGCAGTACTTC. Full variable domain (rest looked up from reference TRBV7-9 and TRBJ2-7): DTGVSQNPRHKITKRGQNVTFRCDPISEHNRLYWYRQTLGQGPEFLTYFQNEAQLEKSRLLSDRFSAERPKGSFSTLEIQRTEQGDSAMYLCASSSTSIVDTYEQYFGPGTRLTVT.